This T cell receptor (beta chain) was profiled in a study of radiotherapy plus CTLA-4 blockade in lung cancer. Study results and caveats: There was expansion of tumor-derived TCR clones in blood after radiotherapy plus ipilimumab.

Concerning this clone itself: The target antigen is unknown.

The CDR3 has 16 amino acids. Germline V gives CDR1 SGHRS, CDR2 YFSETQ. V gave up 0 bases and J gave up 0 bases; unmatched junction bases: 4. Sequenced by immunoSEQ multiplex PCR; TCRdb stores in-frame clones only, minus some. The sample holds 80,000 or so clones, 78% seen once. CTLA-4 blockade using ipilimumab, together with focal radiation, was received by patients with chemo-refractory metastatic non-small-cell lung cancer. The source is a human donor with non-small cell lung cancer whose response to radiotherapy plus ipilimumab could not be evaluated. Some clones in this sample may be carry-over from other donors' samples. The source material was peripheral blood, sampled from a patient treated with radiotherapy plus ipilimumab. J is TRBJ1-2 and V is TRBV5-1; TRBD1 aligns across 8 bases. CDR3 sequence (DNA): TGCGCCAGCAGCTTGGATGGACAGGGCCCTAACTATGGCTACACCTTC. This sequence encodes CASSLDGQGPNYGYTF.